Listed below are T cell receptor beta chains from one sample, sequenced in a study of CD8 T cells in ankylosing spondylitis. Each CDR3 protein gets one entry after TCRdb re-called the 5' RACE reads with MiXCR. The data contain over 25,000 distinct CDR3 sequences, approximately 8% of them singletons. The sample comprised blood. The receptors come from a male donor with ankylosing spondylitis or in good health (not recorded which). The CDR3 runs from the conserved cysteine through the conserved F or W. D genes are given only for firm matches. Some rows mark clone size as missing; the rest say once, few, many or name a class of expanded clone.

V gene	D gene	clone size	J gene	CDR3 DNA	CDR3 protein
TRBV11-2	TRBD2	NA	TRBJ2-3	TGTGCCAGCAGCGACGCGACTAGCGGGGGGGCCTTTCCGCAGTATTTT	CASSDATSGGAFPQYF
TRBV28	NA	few	TRBJ2-3	TGTGCCAGCAGTCCAGGCCTAATGGGGCGGAGAAGCACAGATACGCAGTATTTT	CASSPGLMGRRSTDTQYF
TRBV7-8	NA	NA	TRBJ2-3	TGTGCCAGCAGCTTAAGGGGGGACCACACAGATACGCAGTATTTT	CASSLRGDHTDTQYF
TRBV29-1	TRBD2	NA	TRBJ2-5	TGCAGCGTTGAGGCGGGGGGGAAGACCCAGTACTTC	CSVEAGGKTQYF
TRBV12-3/TRBV12-4	NA	few	TRBJ1-1	TGTGCCAGCACCCCTCGCGGGGTCGGTGGAACTGAAGCTTTCTTT	CASTPRGVGGTEAFF
TRBV14	NA	few	TRBJ2-7	TGTGCCAGCAGCCAAGTTGCGGGCTACGAGCAGTACTTC	CASSQVAGYEQYF
TRBV24-1	TRBD1	NA	TRBJ1-2	TGTGCCACCAGTGATTCAGGGGGCCGGTATGGCTACACCTTC	CATSDSGGRYGYTF
TRBV29-1	NA	NA	TRBJ1-1	TGCAGCGTTTCGGACACTGAAGCTTTCTTT	CSVSDTEAFF
TRBV5-1	TRBD1	NA	TRBJ2-3	TGCGCCAGCAGCGGAACAGGGGACCTTGGTGGAGATACGCAGTATTTT	CASSGTGDLGGDTQYF
TRBV11-2	NA	NA	TRBJ2-5	TGTGCCAGCAGCTTATTGAAAGAGACCCAGTACTTC	CASSLLKETQYF
TRBV15	NA	many	TRBJ2-3	TGTGCCACCAGCACGGGGCAGTTCACAGATACGCAGTATTTT	CATSTGQFTDTQYF
TRBV20-1	NA	few	TRBJ2-4	TGCAGTGCTAGGGAAGCCCAGAGAGGAGAAAACATTCAGTACTTC	CSAREAQRGENIQYF
TRBV7-9	TRBD2	few	TRBJ2-5	TGTGCCAGCAGAACGGCGGGAGTAGAGACCCAGTACTTC	CASRTAGVETQYF
TRBV20-1	NA	few	TRBJ2-3	TGCAGTGCTGGTGGCATACAGGCCTCAGATACGCAGTATTTT	CSAGGIQASDTQYF
TRBV6-2/TRBV6-3	TRBD2	NA	TRBJ2-3	TGTGCCAGCAGTACTACCGGGACTATCACAGATACGCAGTATTTT	CASSTTGTITDTQYF
TRBV5-1	TRBD1	many	TRBJ2-4	TGCGCCAGCAGCCCACTACCGGGACAGTTGGGAAACATTCAGTACTTC	CASSPLPGQLGNIQYF
TRBV12-3/TRBV12-4	NA	few	TRBJ2-4	TGTGCCAGCAGCCTCAGACCCGTAGCCAAAAACATTCAGTACTTC	CASSLRPVAKNIQYF
TRBV3-1	TRBD1	many	TRBJ2-4	TGTGCCAGCAGCCACTCAATTCCGGGACAGGGATCGTCCAAAAACATTCAGTACTTC	CASSHSIPGQGSSKNIQYF
TRBV5-4	NA	NA	TRBJ2-6	TGTGCCAGCAGCTTGTGGGCCTCTGGGGCCAACGTCCTGACTTTC	CASSLWASGANVLTF
TRBV4-3	NA	medium-sized	TRBJ2-1	TGCGCCAGCAGCCCCGCCCGGACTGACAATGAGCAGTTCTTC	CASSPARTDNEQFF
TRBV12-3/TRBV12-4	TRBD1	NA	TRBJ1-5	TGTGCCAGCAGTTTTAACAGGGGGCATTATAGCAATCAGCCCCAGCATTTT	CASSFNRGHYSNQPQHF
TRBV7-3	TRBD2	NA	TRBJ2-2	TGTGCCAGCAGCTTCGAGGCTAGCGGCATTCTCACCGGGGAGCTGTTTTTT	CASSFEASGILTGELFF
TRBV7-2	NA	NA	TRBJ2-3	TGTGCCAGCAGCTTGGGGGTATCCACAGATACGCAGTATTTT	CASSLGVSTDTQYF
TRBV7-2	NA	few	TRBJ2-1	TGTGCCAGCAGCTTAACGGGCAGCCCCTACAATGAGCAGTTCTTC	CASSLTGSPYNEQFF
TRBV6-2/TRBV6-3	TRBD2	few	TRBJ2-2	TGTGCCAGCAGTTATCCCGGGACTACTATTACCGGGGAGCTGTTTTTT	CASSYPGTTITGELFF
TRBV20-1	NA	few	TRBJ2-3	TGCAGTGCCCCGGGAGAAGGGACAGATACGCAGTATTTT	CSAPGEGTDTQYF
TRBV11-2	NA	few	TRBJ2-1	TGTGCCAGCAGCTTAGCCGGTTTCTCCGGAATCGATGAGCAGTTCTTC	CASSLAGFSGIDEQFF
TRBV7-2	NA	NA	TRBJ2-6	TGTGCCAGCAGCTTTCTTGGGTCCAACGTCCTGACTTTC	CASSFLGSNVLTF
TRBV2	NA	many	TRBJ1-5	TGTGCCAGCAGGACAGGTAGCAATCAGCCCCAGCATTTT	CASRTGSNQPQHF
TRBV6-2/TRBV6-3	NA	NA	TRBJ1-4	TGTGCCAGCAGTTATGGGGGCGAAAAACTGTTTTTT	CASSYGGEKLFF
TRBV9	NA	NA	TRBJ1-4	TGTGCCAGCAGCGTAGGGGTCCAGGGCCTCGAAAAACTGTTTTTT	CASSVGVQGLEKLFF
TRBV29-1	NA	few	TRBJ2-3	TGCAGCGTTGCCCGACAGGGCACAGATACGCAGTATTTT	CSVARQGTDTQYF
TRBV12-3/TRBV12-4	NA	few	TRBJ2-2	TGTGCCAGCAGTTTTCCCGGGGATGGGACCGGGGAGCTGTTTTTT	CASSFPGDGTGELFF
TRBV20-1	NA	many	TRBJ2-1	TGCAGTGCTAGAAGCGGCACCGGGCAGTTCTTC	CSARSGTGQFF
TRBV7-2	TRBD2	NA	TRBJ2-5	TGTGCCAGCAGCAATTTATTCGGCGGGAGTTTCCAAGAGACCCAGTACTTC	CASSNLFGGSFQETQYF
TRBV28	TRBD2	many	TRBJ2-7	TGTGCCAGCATACGGCGGACTAGCGGGATTCCAGAGCAGTACTTC	CASIRRTSGIPEQYF
TRBV7-9	NA	NA	TRBJ2-1	TGTGCCAGCAGCTTCAGGGGCCGGCTCAATGAGCAGTTCTTC	CASSFRGRLNEQFF
TRBV6-6	TRBD1	NA	TRBJ2-3	TGTGCCAGCAACCGACAGGGGATCACAGATACGCAGTATTTT	CASNRQGITDTQYF
TRBV4-1	NA	many	TRBJ1-4	TGCGCCAGCAGTTGGGGCCTTAACGAAAAACTGTTTTTT	CASSWGLNEKLFF
TRBV12-3/TRBV12-4	NA	few	TRBJ2-1	TGTGCCAGCAGTCCCACGGGCGGGACTTACAATGAGCAGTTCTTC	CASSPTGGTYNEQFF
TRBV20-1	NA	NA	TRBJ1-5	TGCAGTGCTCAGGTGGGATTGGGCAATCAGCCCCAGCATTTT	CSAQVGLGNQPQHF
TRBV10-3	TRBD2	few	TRBJ2-7	TGTGCCACCCGTGGACTAGCGGCCTCCTACGAGCAGTACTTC	CATRGLAASYEQYF
TRBV20-1	TRBD2	few	TRBJ2-3	TGCAGTGCTAGAGTGGCAGCGGGAGGGCATACGCAGTATTTT	CSARVAAGGHTQYF
TRBV28	NA	few	TRBJ1-5	TGTGCCAGCAGTTCTCTGGGGGGCGGATACCAGCCCCAGCATTTT	CASSSLGGGYQPQHF
TRBV2	NA	NA	TRBJ2-2	TGTGCCAGCAAGCGACAGGCAAACGGGGAGCTGTTTTTT	CASKRQANGELFF
TRBV29-1	NA	NA	TRBJ2-5	TGCAGCGGGGAACAAGAGACCCAGTACTTC	CSGEQETQYF
TRBV15	NA	NA	TRBJ1-5	TGTGCCACCACGCAGGGGAGCAATCAGCCCCAGCATTTT	CATTQGSNQPQHF
TRBV4-2	NA	few	TRBJ2-3	TGTGCCAGCAGCCACGGGGATACGCAGTATTTT	CASSHGDTQYF
TRBV24-1	NA	few	TRBJ2-2	TGTGCCACCAGTCGGCCCCAGGGGACGAACACCGGGGAGCTGTTTTTT	CATSRPQGTNTGELFF
TRBV20-1	NA	few	TRBJ2-2	TGCAGTGCTAGAGTAGGCGGGATGAGCGGGGAGCTGTTTTTT	CSARVGGMSGELFF
TRBV4-3	NA	few	TRBJ1-5	TGCGCCAGCAGCCAAGATCGCCATGAGCCCCAGCATTTT	CASSQDRHEPQHF
TRBV18	NA	few	TRBJ2-2	TGTGCCAGCAGCACCCTCACAGCAGCAAACACCGGGGAGCTGTTTTTT	CASSTLTAANTGELFF
TRBV5-1	NA	NA	TRBJ1-1	TGCGCCAGCAGCTTCCTCACGGTCAACACTGAAGCTTTCTTT	CASSFLTVNTEAFF
TRBV27	NA	NA	TRBJ2-3	TGTGCCAGCAGTTTTAGACAGAACACAGATACGCAGTATTTT	CASSFRQNTDTQYF
TRBV29-1	TRBD1	many	TRBJ2-3	TGCAGCGTTATGGGCCGACCGGGACAGGGCACAGATACGCAGTATTTT	CSVMGRPGQGTDTQYF
TRBV7-9	NA	NA	TRBJ1-2	TGTGCCAGCAGCCCAAGCCGACAGTTCATTAACTATGGCTACACCTTC	CASSPSRQFINYGYTF
TRBV4-1	NA	NA	TRBJ1-1	TGCGCCAGCAGCCAGGTCGGTCGAGGCGGTACTGAAGCTTTCTTT	CASSQVGRGGTEAFF
TRBV12-3/TRBV12-4	TRBD1	medium-sized	TRBJ2-2	TGTGCCAGCAGTCCCTACCCCGGGACAGGGGGCGCGAACACCGGGGAGCTGTTTTTT	CASSPYPGTGGANTGELFF
TRBV5-1	NA	few	TRBJ2-1	TGCGCCAGCAGCTTGAGCTTTAGGACCCCTACCGATCCAGAGCAGTTCTTC	CASSLSFRTPTDPEQFF
TRBV28	TRBD2	few	TRBJ2-1	TGTGCCAGTGAAGAAAGCGGGAAAAGTGGCAATGAGCAGTTCTTC	CASEESGKSGNEQFF